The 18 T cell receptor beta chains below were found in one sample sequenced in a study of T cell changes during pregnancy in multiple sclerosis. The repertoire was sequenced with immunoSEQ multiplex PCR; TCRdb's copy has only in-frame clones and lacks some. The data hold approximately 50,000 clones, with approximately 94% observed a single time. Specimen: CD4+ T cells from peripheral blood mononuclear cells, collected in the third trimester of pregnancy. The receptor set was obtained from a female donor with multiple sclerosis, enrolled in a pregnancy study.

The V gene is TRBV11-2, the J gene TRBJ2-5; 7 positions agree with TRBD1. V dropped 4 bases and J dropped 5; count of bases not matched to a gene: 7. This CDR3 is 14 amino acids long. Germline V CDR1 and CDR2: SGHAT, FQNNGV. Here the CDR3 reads CASSSGRGFETQYF. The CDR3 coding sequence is TGTGCCAGCAGCTCAGGCAGGGGGTTTGAGACCCAGTACTTC. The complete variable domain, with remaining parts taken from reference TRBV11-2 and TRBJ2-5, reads EAGVAQSPRYKIIEKRQSVAFWCNPISGHATLYWYQQILGQGPKLLIQFQNNGVVDDSQLPKDRFSAERLKGVDSTLKIQPAKLEDSAVYLCASSSGRGFETQYFGPGTRLLVL.

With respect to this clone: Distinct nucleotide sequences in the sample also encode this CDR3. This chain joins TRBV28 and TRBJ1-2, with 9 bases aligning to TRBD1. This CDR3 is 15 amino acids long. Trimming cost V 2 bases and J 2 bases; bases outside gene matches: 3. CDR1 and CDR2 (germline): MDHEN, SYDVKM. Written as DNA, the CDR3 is TGTGCCAGCAGTTTAGGAGGACAGGGGAACTATGGCTACACCTTC. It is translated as CASSLGGQGNYGYTF.

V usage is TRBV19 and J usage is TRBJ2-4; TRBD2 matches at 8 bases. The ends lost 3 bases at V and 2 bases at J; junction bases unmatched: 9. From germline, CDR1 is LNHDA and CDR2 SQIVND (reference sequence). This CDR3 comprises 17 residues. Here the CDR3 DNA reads TGTGCCAGTAGTATTCAGGGAACTAGCGGCCCCAAAAACATTCAGTACTTC. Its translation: CASSIQGTSGPKNIQYF.

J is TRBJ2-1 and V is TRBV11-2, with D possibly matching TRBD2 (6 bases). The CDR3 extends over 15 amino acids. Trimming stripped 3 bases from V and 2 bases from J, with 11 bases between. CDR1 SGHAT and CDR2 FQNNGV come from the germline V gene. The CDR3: CASSLRWGAYNEQFF. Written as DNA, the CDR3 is TGTGCCAGCAGCTTGAGGTGGGGGGCCTACAATGAGCAGTTCTTC.

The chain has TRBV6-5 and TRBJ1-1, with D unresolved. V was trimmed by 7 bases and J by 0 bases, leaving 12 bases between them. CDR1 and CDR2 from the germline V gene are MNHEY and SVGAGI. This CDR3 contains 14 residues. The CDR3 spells CASTPSGLNTEAFF. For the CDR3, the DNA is TGTGCCAGCACCCCAAGCGGCTTGAACACTGAAGCTTTCTTT.

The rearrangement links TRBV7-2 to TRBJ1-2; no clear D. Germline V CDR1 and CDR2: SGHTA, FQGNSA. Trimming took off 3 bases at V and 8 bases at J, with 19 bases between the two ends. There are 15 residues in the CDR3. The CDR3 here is CASSFDRRGLQGYTF. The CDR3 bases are TGTGCCAGCAGCTTTGACCGCCGCGGTTTGCAGGGCTACACCTTC.

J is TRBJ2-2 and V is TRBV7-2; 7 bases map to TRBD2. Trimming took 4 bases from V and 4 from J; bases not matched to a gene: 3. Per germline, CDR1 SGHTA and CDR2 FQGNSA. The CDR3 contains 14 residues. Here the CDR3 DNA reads TGTGCCAGCAGCTCACGCGGGAGCACCGGGGAGCTGTTTTTT. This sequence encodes CASSSRGSTGELFF.

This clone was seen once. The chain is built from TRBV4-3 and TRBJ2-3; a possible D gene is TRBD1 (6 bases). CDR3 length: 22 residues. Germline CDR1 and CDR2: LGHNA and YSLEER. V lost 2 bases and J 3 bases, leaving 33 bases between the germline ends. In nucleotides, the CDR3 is TGCGCCAGCAGCCAAAGAAGGTCCGCAGGGGTTTGGACTTCAGGAAGAACAGATACGCAGTATTTT. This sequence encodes CASSQRRSAGVWTSGRTDTQYF.

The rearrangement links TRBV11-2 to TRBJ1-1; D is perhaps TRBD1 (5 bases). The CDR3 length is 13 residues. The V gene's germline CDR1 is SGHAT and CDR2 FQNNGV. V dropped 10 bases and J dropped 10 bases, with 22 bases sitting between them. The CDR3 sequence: CAIPLFGWGGAFF. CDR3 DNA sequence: TGTGCCATCCCGCTGTTTGGTTGGGGGGGAGCTTTCTTT.

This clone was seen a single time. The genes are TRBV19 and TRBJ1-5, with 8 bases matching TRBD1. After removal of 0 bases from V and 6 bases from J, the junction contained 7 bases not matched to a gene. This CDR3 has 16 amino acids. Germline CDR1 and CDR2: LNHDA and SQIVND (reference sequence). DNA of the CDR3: TGTGCCAGTAGTATAGAGTTTGGCAGGGGGCGTCAGCCCCAGCATTTT. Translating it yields CASSIEFGRGRQPQHF.

The CDR3 DNA is TGCGCCAGCAGCCGACAGGACTCCCGGGGCTACACCTTC. Translated, it gives CASSRQDSRGYTF. This sequence joins TRBV4-1 and TRBJ1-2, with D possibly being TRBD1 (6 bases). From germline, CDR1 is MGHRA and CDR2 YSYEKL. CDR3 length equals 13 residues. V lost 4 bases and J lost 8, with 14 bases in between.

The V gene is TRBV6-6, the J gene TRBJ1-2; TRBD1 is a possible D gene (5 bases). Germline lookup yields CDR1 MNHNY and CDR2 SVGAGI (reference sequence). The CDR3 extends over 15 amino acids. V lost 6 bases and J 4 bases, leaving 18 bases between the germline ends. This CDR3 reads CASSRNPTDTYGYTF. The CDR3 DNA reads TGTGCCAGCAGCCGCAATCCCACGGACACCTATGGCTACACCTTC.

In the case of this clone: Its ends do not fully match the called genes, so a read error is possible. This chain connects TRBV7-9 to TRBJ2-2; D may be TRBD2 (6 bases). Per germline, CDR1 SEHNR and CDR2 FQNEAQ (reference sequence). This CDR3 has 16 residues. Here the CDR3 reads CASSQDLGGADRELFF. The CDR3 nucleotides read TGCGCCAGCAGCCAAGACTTGGGAGGTGCCGACCGGGAGCTGTTTTTT.

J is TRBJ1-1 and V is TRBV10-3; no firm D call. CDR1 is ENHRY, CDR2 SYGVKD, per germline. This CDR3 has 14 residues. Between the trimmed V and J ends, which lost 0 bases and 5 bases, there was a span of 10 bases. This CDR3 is CAISESIGRTEAFF. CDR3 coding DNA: TGTGCCATCAGTGAGTCGATCGGCAGGACTGAAGCTTTCTTT.

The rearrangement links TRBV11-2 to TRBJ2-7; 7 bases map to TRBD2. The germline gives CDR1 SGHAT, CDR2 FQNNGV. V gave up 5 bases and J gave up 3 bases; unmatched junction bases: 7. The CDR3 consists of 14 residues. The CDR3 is CASSVPGLLYEQYF. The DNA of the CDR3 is TGTGCCAGCAGCGTCCCGGGACTACTCTACGAGCAGTACTTC.

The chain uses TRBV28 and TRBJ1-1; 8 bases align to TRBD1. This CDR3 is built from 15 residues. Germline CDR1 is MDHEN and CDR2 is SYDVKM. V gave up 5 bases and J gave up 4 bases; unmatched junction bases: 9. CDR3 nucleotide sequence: TGTGCCAGCAGTAACCCTACGGACAGGGTCACTGAAGCTTTCTTT. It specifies CASSNPTDRVTEAFF.

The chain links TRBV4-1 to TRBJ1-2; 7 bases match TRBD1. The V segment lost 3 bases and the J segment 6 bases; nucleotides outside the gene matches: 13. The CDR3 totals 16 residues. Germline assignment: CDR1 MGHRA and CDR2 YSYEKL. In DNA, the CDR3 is TGCGCCAGCAGCCAGGTCCCGACAGGGAGTAGGAATGGCTACACCTTC. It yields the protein CASSQVPTGSRNGYTF.

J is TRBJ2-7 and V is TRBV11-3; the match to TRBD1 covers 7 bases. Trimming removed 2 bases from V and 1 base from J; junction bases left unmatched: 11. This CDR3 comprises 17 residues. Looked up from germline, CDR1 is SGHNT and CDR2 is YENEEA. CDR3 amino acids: CASSLIGWGRGSYEQYF. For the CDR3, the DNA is TGTGCCAGCAGCTTAATTGGTTGGGGCAGGGGGTCCTACGAGCAGTACTTC.